This T cell receptor beta chain was observed in a study of blood T cell repertoires in COVID-19. On the study more broadly: The samples span acute and convalescent COVID-19 from the United States, Italy and Spain. PBMCs, B-cell-depleted T cells, or T cells provided the cDNA or gDNA that made up the material.

Libraries were prepared by immunoSEQ multiplex PCR; TCRdb keeps only in-frame clonotypes and omits some of them. The sample records about 220,000 clones, 65% to 85% being singletons. Per germline, CDR1 SGHTA and CDR2 FQGNSA. V lost 4 bases to trimming and J lost 6 bases; unmatched junction nucleotides: 1. This CDR3 comprises 14 residues. Sequenced material: peripheral blood. This clonotype was sampled from a human donor in a cohort sampled during active COVID-19. The chain joins TRBV7-2 to TRBJ2-7, with 15 bases fitting TRBD2. The CDR3 loop reads CASSSGLAGGEQYF. In DNA form, the CDR3 reads TGTGCCAGCAGCTCGGGACTAGCGGGAGGCGAGCAGTACTTC.